This paragraph covers one T cell receptor beta chain sequence. Its target is unknown. The data are from a study of shared clonotypes between healthy human individuals. Per the germline V gene, CDR1 is SEHNR and CDR2 is FQNEAQ (reference sequence). This CDR3 has 14 amino acids. V lost 5 bases and J lost 5, with 12 bases in between. Assay: immunoSEQ multiplex PCR; the TCRdb copy retains only in-frame clones and omits some. The profile shows approximately 2.5 million clones, roughly 93% of them singletons. Study donors comprised healthy, HIV-negative adults devoid of recent acute infection or vaccination. Both subsets, CD45RA+ naive and CD45RA-negative memory, were split from the CD4+ cells. General study findings and limits: Sorted-subset samples were not fully sequenced, rarefaction indicated. The naive CD4 repertoires of several donors were compared, and around 5% of clonotypes were shared.

Sequenced: naive CD4+ T cells from PBMCs. The subset was: CD45RA+ positively selected. The chain has TRBV7-9 and TRBJ1-4; D is ambiguous. The sequence came from a man between 18 and 29 years old in good health. Some clones in this sample may be carry-over from other donors' samples. The CDR3 nucleotides are TGTGCCAGCAGCAGATACGACGGGAATGAAAAACTGTTTTTT. Amino acid sequence: CASSRYDGNEKLFF. Complete variable domain (other parts from reference TRBV7-9 and TRBJ1-4): DTGVSQNPRHKITKRGQNVTFRCDPISEHNRLYWYRQTLGQGPEFLTYFQNEAQLEKSRLLSDRFSAERPKGSFSTLEIQRTEQGDSAMYLCASSRYDGNEKLFFGSGTQLSVL.